This passage covers 21 T cell receptor beta chains from one sample sequenced in a study of control samples from healthy donors and cancer patients. Measured with immunoSEQ multiplex PCR; TCRdb has only the in-frame clones, and not every one. Of over 100,000 clones in the sample, 92% were seen once. Specimen: blood. These receptors all come from a woman aged 50 to 65 in good health.

V usage is TRBV2 and J usage is TRBJ2-1; D possibly uses TRBD1 or TRBD2 (5 bases each). This CDR3 has 11 amino acids. In germline, CDR1 is SNHLY, CDR2 FYNNEI. V was trimmed by 5 bases and J by 13 bases, leaving 12 bases between them. The CDR3 spells CASSPLGVQFF. Written as DNA, the CDR3 is TGTGCCAGCAGTCCACTAGGGGTACAGTTCTTC.

This clone was seen a few times. V and J are TRBV27 and TRBJ2-7, with TRBD2 matching over 13 bases. There are 15 residues in the CDR3. Germline V lookup: CDR1 MNHEY, CDR2 SMNVEV (reference sequence). The V segment lost 7 bases and the J segment 2 bases; nucleotides outside the gene matches: 5. The CDR3 bases are TGTGCCAGCAACCCGGGACTAGCGGGAACCTACGAGCAGTACTTC. Translation: CASNPGLAGTYEQYF.

This chain connects TRBV5-8 to TRBJ1-1; maybe TRBD1 (5 bases). The CDR3 has 13 amino acids. CDR1 and CDR2 from the germline V gene are SGHTS and YDEGEE. Trimming took off 4 bases at V and 7 bases at J, with 14 bases between the two ends. The CDR3 reads CASSRWGVNEAFF. In DNA form, the CDR3 reads TGTGCCAGCAGCCGCTGGGGGGTGAATGAAGCTTTCTTT. The full variable domain, completed using reference TRBV5-8 and TRBJ1-1, is EAGVTQSPTHLIKTRGQQATLRCSPISGHTSVYWYQQALGLGLQFLLWYDEGEERNRGNFPPRFSGRQFPNYSSELNVNALELEDSALYLCASSRWGVNEAFFGQGTRLTVV.

V is TRBV7-2 and J is TRBJ1-1; maybe TRBD1 (6 bases). The CDR3 runs to 14 residues. V lost 5 bases and J lost 5, with 15 bases in between. From germline, CDR1 is SGHTA and CDR2 FQGNSA. The CDR3 DNA follows: TGTGCCAGCAGCCCACAGGGTCGCCGTACTGAAGCTTTCTTT. Amino acids: CASSPQGRRTEAFF.

The V gene is TRBV24-1, the J gene TRBJ2-3; 8 nucleotides match TRBD1. The ends lost 4 bases at V and 5 bases at J; junction bases unmatched: 7. CDR1 is KGHDR, CDR2 SFDVKD, per germline. The CDR3 sequence is 15 residues long. The CDR3 nucleotides read TGTGCCACCAGTGACCCGACCGGGACAGGAGATACGCAGTATTTT. Protein product: CATSDPTGTGDTQYF.

The chain has TRBV3-1 (or the pseudogene TRBV3-2) and TRBJ2-2; TRBD1 might be the D (6 bases). In germline, CDR1 is LGHDT, CDR2 YNNKEL (reference sequence). Trimming stripped 2 bases from V and 0 bases from J, with 13 bases between. The CDR3 contains 17 residues. The CDR3 DNA reads TGTGCCAGCAGCCAATCAGGGGCCCGAGCGAACACCGGGGAGCTGTTTTTT. This encodes CASSQSGARANTGELFF.

J is TRBJ1-5 and V is TRBV19; 8 bases agree with TRBD1. Germline CDR1 reads LNHDA; CDR2 reads SQIVND (reference sequence). Trimming took 6 bases from V and 3 from J; bases not matched to a gene: 4. The CDR3 covers 14 residues. The CDR3 protein is CASRDRGDNQPQHF. CDR3 DNA sequence: TGTGCCAGTAGAGACAGGGGTGACAATCAGCCCCAGCATTTT. Variable domain in full (rest from reference TRBV19 and TRBJ1-5): DGGITQSPKYLFRKEGQNVTLSCEQNLNHDAMYWYRQDPGQGLRLIYYSQIVNDFQKGDIAEGYSVSREKKESFPLTVTSAQKNPTAFYLCASRDRGDNQPQHFGDGTRLSIL.

This clone was seen once. V is TRBV10-3 and J is TRBJ2-5; TRBD2 aligns across 8 bases. This CDR3 region has 15 residues. Trimming at V came to 4 bases and at J to 5 bases, leaving 9 bases not matched to a gene. CDR1 ENHRY and CDR2 SYGVKD come from the germline V gene. CDR3 loop: CAISASETSVETQYF. CDR3 sequence (DNA): TGTGCCATCAGTGCTAGTGAGACTAGCGTGGAGACCCAGTACTTC.

The chain employs TRBV5-1 and TRBJ2-1, with 10 bases that match TRBD2. CDR1 SGHRS and CDR2 YFSETQ come from the germline V gene. This CDR3 comprises 18 residues. J lost 4 bases, V lost 4 bases, and 14 bases had no gene match. CDR3 DNA sequence: TGCGCCAGCAGCCCGCCACCCCGACTAGCGGGTGTGTACAATGAGCAGTTCTTC. Encoded protein: CASSPPPRLAGVYNEQFF.

V gene TRBV30 combines with J gene TRBJ1-2, with D uncertain. The CDR3 length is 13 residues. The germline V gene has CDR1 GTSNPN and CDR2 SVGIG (reference sequence). V lost 0 bases and J 8 bases, leaving 13 bases between the germline ends. The CDR3 here is CAWSVLELEGYTF. CDR3 in DNA: TGTGCCTGGAGTGTACTTGAGCTGGAGGGCTACACCTTC.

The V and J genes are TRBV6-6 and TRBJ2-2; unclear D gene. The V end was cut by 5 bases, the J end by 7 bases, with 14 bases between. Germline V gene data show CDR1 as MNHNY and CDR2 as SVGAGI (reference sequence). The CDR3 consists of 14 residues. In nucleotides, the CDR3 is TGTGCCAGCAGTCCCCGGGCCTATGGCGGGGAGCTGTTTTTT. This translates into CASSPRAYGGELFF.

J is TRBJ2-7 and V is TRBV14; D not certain. Trimming removed 4 bases from V and 2 bases from J, with 12 bases in between. CDR1 SGHDN and CDR2 FVKESK come from the germline V gene. CDR3 length equals 14 residues. The CDR3 is CASSRQGFPYEQYF. CDR3 DNA sequence: TGTGCCAGCAGCCGCCAAGGTTTTCCCTACGAGCAGTACTTC.

This chain joins TRBV28 and TRBJ1-1; D is unclear. CDR3 length: 14 amino acids. Germline V gene lookup returns CDR1 MDHEN and CDR2 SYDVKM. Trimming pared 1 base from V and 6 bases from J, leaving 12 bases between. The CDR3, as DNA: TGTGCCAGCAGTTTATCAGAATACGCGGCTGAAGCTTTCTTT. Translation gives CASSLSEYAAEAFF.

The V gene is TRBV30, the J gene TRBJ2-1; tentatively, D is TRBD2 (6 bases). The CDR3 totals 11 residues. CDR1 and CDR2 (germline): GTSNPN, SVGIG (reference sequence). The V end was cut by 1 base, the J end by 11 bases, with 9 bases between. The CDR3 nucleotides are TGTGCCTGGAGTGACGGGGGACAGCAGTTCTTC. This sequence encodes CAWSDGGQQFF.

This clone appeared once. A read error may account for a junction end that differs from germline. The DNA for the CDR3 is TGTGCCACCTTACAGGGTAGGCTTTTT. Its translation is CATLQGRLF. This chain connects TRBV19 to TRBJ1-4; TRBD1 might be the D (6 bases). This CDR3 is 9 amino acids long. CDR1 is LNHDA and CDR2 is SQIVND in the germline V gene (reference sequence).

Only one count was recorded for this clone. The chain joins TRBV27 to TRBJ1-5; maybe TRBD1 (5 bases). Germline V lookup: CDR1 MNHEY, CDR2 SMNVEV (reference sequence). Deletions cut 2 bases from V and 1 base from J, with 6 bases between. The CDR3 is made up of 14 amino acids. This chain's CDR3 is CASSLHRSNQPQHF. The CDR3 DNA is TGTGCCAGCAGTTTACACAGGAGCAATCAGCCCCAGCATTTT.

This clone has just one count. This rearrangement joins TRBV7-2 to TRBJ2-2; D is possibly TRBD1 (6 bases). V dropped 2 bases and J dropped 4 bases, with 8 bases sitting between them. Germline CDR1 reads SGHTA; CDR2 reads FQGNSA. The CDR3 totals 14 residues. CDR3 protein: CASSLLGGTGELFF. The CDR3 nucleotides are TGTGCCAGCAGCTTACTAGGGGGCACCGGGGAGCTGTTTTTT.

Turning to this clone: Compared with germline, one end of the junction differs, possibly owing to a read error. V and J are TRBV19 and TRBJ1-2, with D maybe TRBD1 (5 bases). The germline CDR1 and CDR2 sequences are LNHDA and SQIVND (reference sequence). The CDR3 runs 14 residues. CDR3 in amino acids: CASSTPDNNYGHTF. Written as DNA, the CDR3 is TGTGCCAGTAGTACGCCGGACAATAACTATGGCCACACCTTC.

The V gene is TRBV11-2, the J gene TRBJ1-2; D not resolved. The germline V gene encodes CDR1 SGHAT and CDR2 FQNNGV. Trimming removed 1 base from V and 1 base from J, with 13 bases in between. This CDR3 is 16 amino acids long. This CDR3 reads CASSLAPRPSNYGYTF. In nucleotides, the CDR3 is TGTGCCAGCAGCTTAGCCCCCAGGCCGAGTAACTATGGCTACACCTTC.

The rearrangement uses TRBV5-1 and TRBJ2-2; TRBD1 might be the D (7 bases). V gave up 1 base and J gave up 5 bases, with 12 bases separating them. This CDR3 comprises 15 residues. Germline CDR1 SGHRS, CDR2 YFSETQ. DNA of the CDR3: TGCGCCAGCAGCTTGACAGGGGAGGTGACCGGGGAGCTGTTTTTT. It encodes CASSLTGEVTGELFF.

The chain employs TRBV19 and TRBJ1-2; no reliable D call. There are 16 residues in the CDR3. Trimming shortened V by 3 bases and J by 2 bases, and 16 bases separated the two germline ends. Germline V CDR1 and CDR2: LNHDA, SQIVND (reference sequence). The CDR3 region has the DNA TGTGCCAGTAGTATTCCCGCGACGGCGGACAACTATGGCTACACCTTC. Protein product: CASSIPATADNYGYTF.